This TCR beta chain comes out of a study of blood T cell repertoires in COVID-19. The wider study: Acute-phase and convalescent COVID-19 samples originated in the United States, Italy and Spain. From T cells, B-cell-depleted T cells, or PBMCs came the material, which was cDNA or gDNA.

Authors' data handling: Using reference gene primer amplification, nucleated cell counts were estimated. Assay: immunoSEQ multiplex PCR; the TCRdb copy retains only in-frame clones and omits some. That table gives V, J and clone size, and the DNA gave D and trimming. The profile shows 100,000 or so clones, around nine tenths of them singletons. The length of the CDR3 is 13 residues. Germline assignment: CDR1 MRHNA and CDR2 SNTAGT. The ends were cut back, 10 bases at V and 1 base at J, with 13 bases in the middle. Source material: peripheral blood. This sequence originates from a man in his sixties or seventies with acute or convalescent COVID-19. V gene TRBV6-4 combines with J gene TRBJ1-1, with TRBD1 as a possible D gene (5 bases). In DNA form, the CDR3 reads TGTGCCACCAGGCGAACAGGGAACACTGAAGCTTTCTTT. Translating gives CATRRTGNTEAFF.